This T cell receptor beta chain was recorded in a study of pediatric ulcerative colitis. The assay was run at survey level. Here immunoSEQ multiplex PCR was the method, and the copy in TCRdb shows in-frame clones only, minus some. The table lists roughly 45,000 clones, under 80% of them singletons, with over 3% in the top ten. One to two pinch biopsies were taken from the rectum during colonoscopy. V lost 0 bases to trimming and J lost 4 bases; unmatched junction nucleotides: 11. This CDR3 has 20 amino acids. CDR1 LGHNT and CDR2 FRNRAP come from the germline V gene. The V gene is TRBV12-5, the J gene TRBJ2-1, with 14 bases identical to TRBD2. This TCR was recovered from a girl between 5 and 17 years old with moderate ulcerative colitis. The sequencing input was gut tissue. The CDR3: CASGLVPGLAGENIYNEQFF. CDR3 DNA sequence: TGTGCTAGTGGTTTGGTCCCGGGACTAGCGGGGGAGAACATATACAATGAGCAGTTCTTC.